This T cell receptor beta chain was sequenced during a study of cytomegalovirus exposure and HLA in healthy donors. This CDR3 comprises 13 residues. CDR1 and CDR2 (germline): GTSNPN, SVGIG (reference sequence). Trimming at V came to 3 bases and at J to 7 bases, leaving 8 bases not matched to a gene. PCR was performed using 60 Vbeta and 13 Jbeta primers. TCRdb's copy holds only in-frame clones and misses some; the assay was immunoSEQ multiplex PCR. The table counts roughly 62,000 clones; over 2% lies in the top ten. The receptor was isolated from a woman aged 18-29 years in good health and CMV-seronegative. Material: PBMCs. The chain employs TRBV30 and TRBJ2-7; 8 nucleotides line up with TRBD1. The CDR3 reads CAWSPDRTGEQYF. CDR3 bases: TGTGCCTGGAGCCCTGACAGGACAGGGGAGCAGTACTTC.